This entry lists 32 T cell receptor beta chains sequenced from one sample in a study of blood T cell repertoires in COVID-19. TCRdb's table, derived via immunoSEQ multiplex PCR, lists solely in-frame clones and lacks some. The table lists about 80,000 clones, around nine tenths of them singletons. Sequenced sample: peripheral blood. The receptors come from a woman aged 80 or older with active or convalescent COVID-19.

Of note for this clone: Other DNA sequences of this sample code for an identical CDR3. CDR3 in amino acids: CASSLAGTDTQYF. DNA for the CDR3: TGTGCCAGCAGCTTAGCGGGGACAGATACGCAGTATTTT. V gene TRBV11-2 combines with J gene TRBJ2-3, with D perhaps matching TRBD2 (5 bases). Between the trimmed V and J ends, which lost 1 base and 3 bases, there was a span of 5 bases. This CDR3 region has 13 residues. Germline CDR1 reads SGHAT; CDR2 reads FQNNGV.

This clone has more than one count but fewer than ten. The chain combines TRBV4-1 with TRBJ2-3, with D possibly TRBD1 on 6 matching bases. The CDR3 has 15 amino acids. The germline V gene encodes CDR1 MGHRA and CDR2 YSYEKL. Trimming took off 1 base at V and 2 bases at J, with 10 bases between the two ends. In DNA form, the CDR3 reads TGCGCCAGCAGCCAAGGTGCAGGGGACACAGATACGCAGTATTTT. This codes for CASSQGAGDTDTQYF.

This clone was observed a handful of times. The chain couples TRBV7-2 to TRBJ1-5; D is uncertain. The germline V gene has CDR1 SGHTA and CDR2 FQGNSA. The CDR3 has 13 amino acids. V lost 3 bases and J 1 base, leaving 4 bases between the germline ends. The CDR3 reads CASSFQSNQPQHF. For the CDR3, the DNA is TGTGCCAGCAGCTTCCAGAGCAATCAGCCCCAGCATTTT.

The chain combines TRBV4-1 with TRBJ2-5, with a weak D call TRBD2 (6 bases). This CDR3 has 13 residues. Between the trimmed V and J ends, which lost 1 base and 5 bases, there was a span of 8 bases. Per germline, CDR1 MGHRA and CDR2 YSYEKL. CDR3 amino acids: CASSQGLVETQYF. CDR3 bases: TGCGCCAGCAGCCAAGGACTAGTCGAGACCCAGTACTTC.

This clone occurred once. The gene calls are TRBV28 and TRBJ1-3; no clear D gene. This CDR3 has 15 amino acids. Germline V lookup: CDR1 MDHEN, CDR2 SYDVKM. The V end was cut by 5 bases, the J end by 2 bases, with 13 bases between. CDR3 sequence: CASSPAEGPGNTIYF. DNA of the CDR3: TGTGCCAGCAGTCCCGCGGAGGGCCCTGGAAACACCATATATTTT.

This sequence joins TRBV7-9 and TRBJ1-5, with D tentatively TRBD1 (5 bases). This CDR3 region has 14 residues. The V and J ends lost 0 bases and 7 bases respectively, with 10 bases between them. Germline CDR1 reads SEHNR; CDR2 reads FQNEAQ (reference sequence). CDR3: CASSLAGARQPQHF. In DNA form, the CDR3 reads TGTGCCAGCAGCTTAGCAGGGGCGCGGCAGCCCCAGCATTTT.

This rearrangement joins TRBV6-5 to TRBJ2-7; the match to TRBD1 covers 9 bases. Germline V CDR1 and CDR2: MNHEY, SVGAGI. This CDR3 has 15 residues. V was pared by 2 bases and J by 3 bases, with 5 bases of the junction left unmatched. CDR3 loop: CASSYGTGYRYEQYF. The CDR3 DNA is TGTGCCAGCAGTTACGGGACAGGGTATCGCTACGAGCAGTACTTC.

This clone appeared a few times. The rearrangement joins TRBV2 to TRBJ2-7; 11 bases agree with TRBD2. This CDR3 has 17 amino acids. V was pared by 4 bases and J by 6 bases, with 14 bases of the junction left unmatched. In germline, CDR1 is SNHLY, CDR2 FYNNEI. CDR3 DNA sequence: TGTGCCAGCAGTGTTCTTAGCGGGAGGGCCCGGGGTAGCGAGCAGTACTTC. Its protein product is CASSVLSGRARGSEQYF.

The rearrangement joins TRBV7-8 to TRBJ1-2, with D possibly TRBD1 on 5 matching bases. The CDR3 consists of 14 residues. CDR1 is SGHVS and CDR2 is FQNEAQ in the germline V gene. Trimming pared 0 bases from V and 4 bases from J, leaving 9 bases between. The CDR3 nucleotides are TGTGCCAGCAGCTTAGCGGACAAGGGCTATGGCTACACCTTC. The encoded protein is CASSLADKGYGYTF.

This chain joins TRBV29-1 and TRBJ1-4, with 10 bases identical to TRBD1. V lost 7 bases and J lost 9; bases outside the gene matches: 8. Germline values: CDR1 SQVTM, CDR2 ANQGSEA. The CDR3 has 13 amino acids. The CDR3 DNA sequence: TGCAGCGCCTGGGGACAGGGGACGAAAAAACTGTTTTTT. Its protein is CSAWGQGTKKLFF.

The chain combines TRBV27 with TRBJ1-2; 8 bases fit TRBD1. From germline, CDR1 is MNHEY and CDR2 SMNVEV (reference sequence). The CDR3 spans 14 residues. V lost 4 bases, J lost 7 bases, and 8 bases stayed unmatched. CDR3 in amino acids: CASSSDRGVRGYTF. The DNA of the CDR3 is TGTGCCAGCAGTTCTGACAGGGGTGTGCGTGGCTACACCTTC.

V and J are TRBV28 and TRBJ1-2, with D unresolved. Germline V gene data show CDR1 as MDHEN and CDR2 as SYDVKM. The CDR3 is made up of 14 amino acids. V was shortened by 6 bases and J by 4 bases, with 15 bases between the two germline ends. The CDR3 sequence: CASRTPTEGYGYTF. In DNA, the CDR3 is TGTGCCAGCAGGACCCCCACAGAAGGCTATGGCTACACCTTC.

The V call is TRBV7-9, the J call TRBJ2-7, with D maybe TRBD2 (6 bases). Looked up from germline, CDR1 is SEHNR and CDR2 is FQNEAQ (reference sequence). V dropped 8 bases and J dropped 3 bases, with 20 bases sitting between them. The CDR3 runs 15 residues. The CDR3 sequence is CASSGHGLSGYEQYF. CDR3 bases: TGTGCCAGCTCCGGCCATGGACTATCGGGCTACGAGCAGTACTTC.

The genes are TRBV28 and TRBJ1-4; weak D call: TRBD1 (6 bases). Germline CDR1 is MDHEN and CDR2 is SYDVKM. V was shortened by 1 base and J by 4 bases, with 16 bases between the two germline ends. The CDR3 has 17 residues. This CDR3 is CASSLSAGELVNEKLFF. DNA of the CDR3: TGTGCCAGCAGTTTATCAGCAGGGGAATTGGTTAATGAAAAACTGTTTTTT.

The CDR3 protein is CASSSSMTDQSYF. CDR3 sequence (DNA): TGTGCCAGCAGCTCTTCCATGACAGACCAGTCGTACTTC. V and J are TRBV7-9 and TRBJ2-7, with D possibly being TRBD1 (5 bases). The V gene's germline CDR1 is SEHNR and CDR2 FQNEAQ (reference sequence). V was pared by 4 bases and J by 12 bases, with 19 bases between. The CDR3 contains 13 residues.

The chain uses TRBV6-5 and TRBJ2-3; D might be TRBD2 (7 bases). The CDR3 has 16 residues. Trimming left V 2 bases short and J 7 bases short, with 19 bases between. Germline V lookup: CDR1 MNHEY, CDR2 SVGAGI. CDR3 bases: TGTGCCAGCAGTTACGGGAACTACGGGGGGCCGAATACGCAGTATTTT. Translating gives CASSYGNYGGPNTQYF.

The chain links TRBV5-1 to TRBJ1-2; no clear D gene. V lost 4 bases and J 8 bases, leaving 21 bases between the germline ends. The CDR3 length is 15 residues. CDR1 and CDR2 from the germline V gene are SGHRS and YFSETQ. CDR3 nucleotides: TGCGCCAGCAGCGAACAACCGGATAACTATGGCGGCTACACCTTC. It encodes CASSEQPDNYGGYTF.

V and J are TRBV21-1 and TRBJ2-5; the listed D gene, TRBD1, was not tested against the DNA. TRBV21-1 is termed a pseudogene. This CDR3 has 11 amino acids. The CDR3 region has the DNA TGTGCCAGTACTGACAGGGGGACCCAGTACTTC. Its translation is CASTDRGTQYF.

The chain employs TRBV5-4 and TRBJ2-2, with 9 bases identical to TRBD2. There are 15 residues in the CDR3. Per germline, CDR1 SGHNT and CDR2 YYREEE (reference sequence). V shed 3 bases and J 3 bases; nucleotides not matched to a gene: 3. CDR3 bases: TGTGCCAGCAGCTCTACTAGCGGGTACACCGGGGAGCTGTTTTTT. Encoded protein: CASSSTSGYTGELFF.

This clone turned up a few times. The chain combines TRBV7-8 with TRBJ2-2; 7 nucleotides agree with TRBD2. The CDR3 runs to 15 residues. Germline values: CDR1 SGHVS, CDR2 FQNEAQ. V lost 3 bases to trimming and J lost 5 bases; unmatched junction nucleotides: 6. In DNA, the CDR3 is TGTGCCAGCAGCTTCCGCGGGAGAGAGACCGGGGAGCTGTTTTTT. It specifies CASSFRGRETGELFF.

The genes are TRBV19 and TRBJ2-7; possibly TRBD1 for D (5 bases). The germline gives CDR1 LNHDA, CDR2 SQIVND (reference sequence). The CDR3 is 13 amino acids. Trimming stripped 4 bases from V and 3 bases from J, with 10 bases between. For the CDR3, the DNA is TGTGCCAGTAGTAATCGGCAGGGCTACGAGCAGTACTTC. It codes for CASSNRQGYEQYF.

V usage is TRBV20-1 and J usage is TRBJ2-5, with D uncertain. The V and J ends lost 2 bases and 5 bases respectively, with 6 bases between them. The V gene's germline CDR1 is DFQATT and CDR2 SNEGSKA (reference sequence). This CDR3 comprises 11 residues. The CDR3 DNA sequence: TGCAGTGCTAGAAAGAGGGAGACCCAGTACTTC. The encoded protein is CSARKRETQYF.

The CDR3 reads CASSLGLMGSSNQPQHF. CDR3 coding DNA: TGTGCCAGCAGCTTGGGCCTTATGGGGAGTAGCAATCAGCCCCAGCATTTT. The genes are TRBV5-8 and TRBJ1-5; D is undetermined. The V gene lost 0 bases and the J gene lost 0 bases, with 13 bases spanning the gap. The CDR3 extends over 17 amino acids. The germline V gene has CDR1 SGHTS and CDR2 YDEGEE.

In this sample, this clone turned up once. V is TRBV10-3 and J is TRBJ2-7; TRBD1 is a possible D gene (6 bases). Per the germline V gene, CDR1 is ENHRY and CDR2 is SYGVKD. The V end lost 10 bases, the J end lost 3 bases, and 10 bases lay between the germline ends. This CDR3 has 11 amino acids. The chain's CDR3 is CASRDNYEQYF. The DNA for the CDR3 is TGTGCCAGCCGGGACAACTACGAGCAGTACTTC.

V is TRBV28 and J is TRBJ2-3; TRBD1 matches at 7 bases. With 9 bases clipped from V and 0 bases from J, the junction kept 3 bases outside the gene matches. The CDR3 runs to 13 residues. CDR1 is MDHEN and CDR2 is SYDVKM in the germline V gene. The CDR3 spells CASWDSSTDTQYF. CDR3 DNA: TGTGCCAGTTGGGACAGTAGCACAGATACGCAGTATTTT.

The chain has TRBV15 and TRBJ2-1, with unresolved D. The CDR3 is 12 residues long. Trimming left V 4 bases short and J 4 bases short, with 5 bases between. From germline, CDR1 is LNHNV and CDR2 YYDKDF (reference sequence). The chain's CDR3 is CATSTPYNEQFF. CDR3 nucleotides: TGTGCCACCAGCACCCCTTACAATGAGCAGTTCTTC.

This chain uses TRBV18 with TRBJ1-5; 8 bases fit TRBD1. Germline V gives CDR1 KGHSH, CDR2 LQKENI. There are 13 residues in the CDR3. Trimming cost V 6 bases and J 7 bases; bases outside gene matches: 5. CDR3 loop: CASSTGAAQPQHF. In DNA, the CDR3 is TGTGCCAGCTCGACAGGGGCTGCACAGCCCCAGCATTTT.

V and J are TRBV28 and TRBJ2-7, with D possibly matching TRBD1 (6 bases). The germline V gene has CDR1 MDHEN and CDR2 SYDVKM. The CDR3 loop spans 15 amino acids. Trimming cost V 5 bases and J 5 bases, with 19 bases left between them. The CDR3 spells CASSGMGRGFNEQYF. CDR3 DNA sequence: TGTGCCAGCAGTGGGATGGGCAGGGGTTTCAACGAGCAGTACTTC.

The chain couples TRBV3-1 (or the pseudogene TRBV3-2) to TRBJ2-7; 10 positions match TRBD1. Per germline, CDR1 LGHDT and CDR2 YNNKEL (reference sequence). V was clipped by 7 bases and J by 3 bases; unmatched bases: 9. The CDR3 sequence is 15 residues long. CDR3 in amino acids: CASTPRDRGNYEQYF. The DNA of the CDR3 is TGTGCCAGCACCCCCCGGGACAGGGGTAACTACGAGCAGTACTTC.

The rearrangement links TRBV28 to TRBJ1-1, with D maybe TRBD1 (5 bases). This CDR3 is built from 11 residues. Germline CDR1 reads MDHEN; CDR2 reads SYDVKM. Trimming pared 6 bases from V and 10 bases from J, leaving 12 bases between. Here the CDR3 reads CASRREGRAFF. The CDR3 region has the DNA TGTGCCAGCAGAAGGGAGGGGCGAGCTTTCTTT.

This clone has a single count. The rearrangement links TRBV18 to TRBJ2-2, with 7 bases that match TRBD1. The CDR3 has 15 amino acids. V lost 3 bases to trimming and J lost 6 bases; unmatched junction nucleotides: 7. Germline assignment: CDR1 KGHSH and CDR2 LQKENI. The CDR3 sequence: CASSPRRQGAGELFF. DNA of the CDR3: TGTGCCAGCTCACCGCGACGACAGGGCGCCGGGGAGCTGTTTTTT.

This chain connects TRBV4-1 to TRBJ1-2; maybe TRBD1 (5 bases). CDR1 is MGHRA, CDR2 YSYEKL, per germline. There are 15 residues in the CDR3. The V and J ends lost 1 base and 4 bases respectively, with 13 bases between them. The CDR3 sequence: CASSQGGRDFYGYTF. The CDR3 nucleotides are TGCGCCAGCAGCCAAGGAGGGAGGGACTTCTATGGCTACACCTTC.